A selection of T cell receptor beta chains follows, all from one sample in a study of blood T cell repertoires in COVID-19. Sequenced by immunoSEQ multiplex PCR; TCRdb stores in-frame clones only, minus some. The table includes 75,000 to 90,000 clones, 90% detected once. The sequenced sample was peripheral blood. All receptors come from a young man with COVID-19, enrolled during active disease. The CDR3 runs from the conserved cysteine through the conserved F or W. A D gene is named only where the DNA matches it firmly. Only some rows state a clone size, as once, few, many or a class for expanded clones.

clone size	D gene	V gene	J gene	CDR3 protein	CDR3 DNA
.	TRBD1	TRBV6-4	TRBJ2-1	CASSDSGTGSYNEQFF	TGTGCCAGCAGTGACTCGGGGACAGGGAGCTACAATGAGCAGTTCTTC
.	TRBD1	TRBV30	TRBJ1-1	CAWTGGSTEAFF	TGTGCCTGGACAGGGGGTTCGACTGAAGCTTTCTTT
once	.	TRBV19	TRBJ2-6	CASSILVTSSGANVLTF	TGTGCCAGTAGTATCTTGGTGACTAGTTCTGGGGCCAACGTCCTGACTTTC
once	.	TRBV7-3	TRBJ2-1	CASSTRGGNSYNEQFF	TGTGCCAGCAGCACCAGGGGCGGAAACTCCTACAATGAGCAGTTCTTC
.	.	TRBV2	TRBJ2-2	CASSEAPLLTGELFF	TGTGCCAGCAGTGAAGCGCCACTGCTAACCGGGGAGCTGTTTTTT
.	.	TRBV6-6	TRBJ2-5	CASSWGVSGETQYF	TGTGCCAGCAGTTGGGGGGTTAGTGGGGAGACCCAGTACTTC
.	.	TRBV30	TRBJ1-2	CAWTLAVGYGYTF	TGTGCCTGGACCCTCGCGGTCGGCTATGGCTACACCTTC
.	.	TRBV28	TRBJ1-1	CASGETSGTEAFF	TGTGCCAGCGGGGAGACATCGGGGACTGAAGCTTTCTTT
.	.	TRBV11-1	TRBJ2-1	CASSLAPPPDEQFF	TGTGCCAGCAGCTTAGCCCCTCCTCCGGATGAGCAGTTCTTC
.	.	TRBV29-1	TRBJ1-6	CSVRWAGNSPLHF	TGCAGCGTCCGGTGGGCGGGTAATTCACCCCTCCACTTT
once	TRBD1	TRBV5-4	TRBJ1-6	CASSLSGTENSPLHF	TGTGCCAGCAGCTTGTCCGGGACAGAAAATTCACCCCTCCACTTT
.	TRBD1	TRBV9	TRBJ1-6	CASSVGDRKYSPLHF	TGTGCCAGCAGCGTAGGGGACAGGAAATATTCACCCCTCCACTTT
.	.	TRBV5-4	TRBJ2-5	CASLSQGQETQYF	TGTGCCAGCCTCTCCCAGGGCCAAGAGACCCAGTACTTC
.	TRBD1	TRBV15	TRBJ2-1	CATSRADRVEQFF	TGTGCCACCAGCAGAGCGGACAGGGTTGAGCAGTTCTTC
.	.	TRBV12-5	TRBJ1-1	CASGLVLGREATEAFF	TGTGCTAGTGGTTTGGTACTAGGCAGGGAGGCGACTGAAGCTTTCTTT